Sequencing of this T cell receptor beta chain was carried out in a study of HIV-infected children after antiretroviral therapy interruption. This clonotype was counted ten times or more. Germline-derived CDR1 and CDR2 are SGHTA and FQGNSA. This CDR3 region has 13 residues. Between the trimmed V and J ends, which lost 2 bases and 7 bases, there was a span of 9 bases. This sample's treatment: PENTA 11 planned treatment interruption arm or continuous ART arm. RNA-based 3' RACE libraries used unique molecular identifiers. TCRdb analysed the 3' RACE reads with MiXCR anew, one entry per CDR3 protein. The table shows about 15,000 distinct CDR3 sequences, with less than 4% occurring only once.

The TCR was taken from a child under 18 with HIV. The chain is built from TRBV7-2 and TRBJ2-1; maybe TRBD2 (5 bases). The specimen was CD45RA+ CD4+ T cells from PBMCs, collected from a donor given antiretroviral therapy, either interrupted or continuous. The sample's subset: naive CD4+ CD45RA+ CD45RO- T cells. The CDR3: CASSLNRGNEQFF. The DNA for the CDR3 is TGTGCCAGCAGCTTAAACCGCGGGAATGAGCAGTTCTTC.